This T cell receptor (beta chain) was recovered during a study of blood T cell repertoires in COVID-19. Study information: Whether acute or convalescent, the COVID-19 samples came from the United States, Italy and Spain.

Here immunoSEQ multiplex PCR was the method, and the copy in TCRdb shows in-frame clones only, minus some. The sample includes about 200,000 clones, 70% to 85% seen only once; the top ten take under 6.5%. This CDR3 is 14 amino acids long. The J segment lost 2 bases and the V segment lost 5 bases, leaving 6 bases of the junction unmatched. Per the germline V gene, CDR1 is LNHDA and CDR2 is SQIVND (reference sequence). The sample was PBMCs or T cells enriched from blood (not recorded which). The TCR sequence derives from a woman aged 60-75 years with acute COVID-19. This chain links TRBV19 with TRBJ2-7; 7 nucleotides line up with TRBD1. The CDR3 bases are TGTGCCAGTAGTCGAACCGGGACAGCCTACGAGCAGTACTTC. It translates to CASSRTGTAYEQYF.